Listed below are T cell receptor beta chains from one sample, sequenced in a study of OX40 agonist ivuxolimab in advanced cancers. TCRdb keeps only in-frame clones here, not all; method: immunoSEQ multiplex PCR. The data hold more than 60,000 clones, with about 81% observed a single time. The specimen comprised CD4+ or CD8+ T cells sorted from blood, sampled in a trial of the OX40 agonist ivuxolimab. The receptors originated from an adult with an advanced solid tumor such as melanoma, head and neck, liver or kidney cancer. Each CDR3 is given with its conserved first and last residue. Fields, in order: V gene, J gene, clone size, D gene, CDR3 DNA, CDR3 protein. The D gene is left open where the match is weak. Not every row has a clone size; where given, it reads once, few, many or a size class.

TRBV10-3	TRBJ1-3	-	TRBD1	TGTGCCATCACCCGGGACAGCTCTGGAAACACCATATATTTT	CAITRDSSGNTIYF
TRBV15	TRBJ1-2	-	TRBD1	TGTGCCACCAGCGTGGACAGACAGGGGCATGGCTACACCTTC	CATSVDRQGHGYTF
TRBV6-5	TRBJ2-7	-	-	TGTGCCAGCAGTTCCACCTCCTACGAGCAGTACTTC	CASSSTSYEQYF
TRBV27	TRBJ2-7	-	TRBD2	TGTGCCAGCAGTTTTTCAATGGCGGGAGGCTACTACGAGCAGTACTTC	CASSFSMAGGYYEQYF
TRBV7-9	TRBJ1-4	-	TRBD1	TGTGCCAGCAGCATAAACAGGGGGCTTAATGAAAAACTGTTTTTT	CASSINRGLNEKLFF
TRBV2	TRBJ2-7	-	-	TGTGCCAGCAGTGAAGCCCCTCCCTTAGCGGAAGATAACTACGAGCAGTACTTC	CASSEAPPLAEDNYEQYF
TRBV7-8	TRBJ1-4	-	TRBD1	TGTGCCAGCAGCTTAAGGACAGGGTATGAAAAACTGTTTTTT	CASSLRTGYEKLFF
TRBV7-8	TRBJ1-5	-	-	TGTGCCAGCTCCGAGTCGGGAGATCAGCCCCAGCATTTT	CASSESGDQPQHF
TRBV7-9	TRBJ1-1	once	TRBD1	TGTGCCAGCAGTCAAACAGGGGGCTCTGAAGCTTTCTTT	CASSQTGGSEAFF
TRBV7-2	TRBJ2-7	-	TRBD1	TGTGCCAGCGGCCGGGACAGCTCCTACGAGCAGTACTTC	CASGRDSSYEQYF
TRBV5-1	TRBJ2-7	-	TRBD1	TGCGCCAGCAGCCGAACCAGGACAGGGGGCCTGGACGAGCAGTACTTC	CASSRTRTGGLDEQYF
TRBV10-1	TRBJ1-1	few	-	TGCGCCAGCAGTGAGTCGTTTAACACTGAAGCTTTCTTT	CASSESFNTEAFF
TRBV29-1	TRBJ1-2	few	-	TGCAGCCTGGGGGGCACGGAGGGCTACACCTTC	CSLGGTEGYTF
TRBV5-6	TRBJ1-2	-	TRBD1	TGTGCCAGCAGCTCCTATCTGGACAGGGTCAATGGCTACACCTTC	CASSSYLDRVNGYTF
TRBV10-3	TRBJ1-1	-	TRBD1	TGTGCCATCAGTGAGATGACAGGGGGCTGGAACACTGAAGCTTTCTTT	CAISEMTGGWNTEAFF
TRBV7-9	TRBJ2-5	-	-	TGTGCCAGCAGCTTAGACGGTAGTGTGGAGACCCAGTACTTC	CASSLDGSVETQYF
TRBV4-1	TRBJ2-5	-	-	TGCGCCAGCAGCCACGTATTAAGGACTACCAGACAAGAGACCCAGTACTTC	CASSHVLRTTRQETQYF
TRBV5-1	TRBJ2-7	-	-	TGCGCCAGCACCCCGGACCCAACCTACGAGCAGTACTTC	CASTPDPTYEQYF
TRBV5-1	TRBJ2-3	-	TRBD2	TGCGCCAGCAGCTCTGGGACTAGCGGACATAGCACAGATACGCAGTATTTT	CASSSGTSGHSTDTQYF
TRBV19	TRBJ1-2	-	-	TGTGCCAGTAGTATATCAGGGACCCGTCGGGTTGGCTACACCTTC	CASSISGTRRVGYTF
TRBV10-3	TRBJ2-1	-	-	TGTGCCATCAGTGTAGGAGACACCAGAAATGAGCAGTTCTTC	CAISVGDTRNEQFF
TRBV5-1	TRBJ2-5	few	-	TGCGCCAGCAGCCTATCAGGGGTACAAGAGACCCAGTACTTC	CASSLSGVQETQYF
TRBV5-4	TRBJ2-1	-	-	TGTGCCAGCAGCTTGTTAGTCAATGAGCAGTTCTTC	CASSLLVNEQFF
TRBV6-5	TRBJ2-7	-	-	TGTGCCAGCAGCCGACACAGAGGCTACGAGCAGTACTTC	CASSRHRGYEQYF
TRBV7-8	TRBJ1-1	-	-	-	CASSLFLSEAFF
TRBV12-2	TRBJ1-2	-	-	TGTGCAAGTCGCCCCGGCTTGGGGCCGGGGGGTGGCTACACCTTC	CASRPGLGPGGGYTF
TRBV30	TRBJ2-1	-	-	TGTGCCTGGAGTGTAGGAAGCAATGAGCAGTTCTTC	CAWSVGSNEQFF
TRBV7-2	TRBJ1-3	once	-	TGTGCCAGCAGCTTCGGCCTCTCTGGAAACACCATATATTTT	CASSFGLSGNTIYF
TRBV6-5	TRBJ1-4	-	TRBD1	TGTGCCAGCAGACTGGGACAGGGTAATGAAAAACTGTTTTTT	CASRLGQGNEKLFF
TRBV7-9	TRBJ2-3	-	TRBD1	TGTGCCAGCAGCCTGGGACAGACCACAGATACGCAGTATTTT	CASSLGQTTDTQYF
TRBV25-1	TRBJ1-2	-	TRBD1	TGTGCCAGCAAAGGCGGGACAGAAAGTTATGGCTACACCTTC	CASKGGTESYGYTF
TRBV5-8	TRBJ1-2	once	-	TGTGCCAGCAGCTTGATAGGGGGTGGGGACTATGGCTACACCTTC	CASSLIGGGDYGYTF
TRBV6-5	TRBJ1-6	few	-	TGTGCCAGCAGTTACCTTGGACACTTAAGTAATTCACCCCTCCACTTT	CASSYLGHLSNSPLHF
TRBV14	TRBJ2-3	-	-	TGTGCCAGCAGCCAAGAGGGAAATACGCAGTATTTT	CASSQEGNTQYF
TRBV2	TRBJ2-3	-	-	TGTGCCAGCAGCAGGCCGTCTAGCGGCACAGATACGCAGTATTTT	CASSRPSSGTDTQYF
TRBV5-4	TRBJ2-7	-	-	TGTGCCAGCAGCACAGCCAAGGAGCAGTACTTC	CASSTAKEQYF
TRBV19	TRBJ2-7	-	-	TGTGCCGGGAGCAAGAAACAGGGTCGGTACTACGAGCAGTACTTC	CAGSKKQGRYYEQYF
TRBV6-6	TRBJ1-2	-	TRBD1	TGTGCCACCCTTCTAGGGACAGGATCTAACTATGGCTACACCTTC	CATLLGTGSNYGYTF
TRBV29-1	TRBJ1-5	-	-	TGCAGCGTTGAAGACGGATGGGGCAATCAGCCCCAGCATTTT	CSVEDGWGNQPQHF